The text below deals with one T cell receptor (beta chain). These data belong to a study of T-cell reconstitution after alpha-beta-depleted transplantation in children. V was shortened by 7 bases and J by 4 bases, with 15 bases between the two germline ends. The CDR3 consists of 13 residues. Germline CDR1 is SQVTM and CDR2 is ANQGSEA. Preparation of the TCRbeta library used unique molecular identifiers. From the PCR reads, TCRdb called clonotypes with MiXCR, one entry per CDR3 protein. The table records roughly 400,000 distinct CDR3 sequences, around 20% of them present only once. The receptor was derived from a human donor who donated a stem cell graft to a child with acute myeloid leukemia. The sequences come from PBMCs from the stem cell graft donor, collected from the stem cell graft. The rearrangement links TRBV29-1 to TRBJ2-3; D perhaps matches TRBD1 (6 bases). The DNA of the CDR3 is TGCAGCGGATGGGGGCAAGACGCAGATACGCAGTATTTT. This sequence encodes CSGWGQDADTQYF.